Below, one T cell receptor beta chain is given with its context. The antigen remains undetermined. The sample is drawn from a study of T cell responses to AZD1222 COVID-19 vaccine. Study-wide findings and caveats: The sample set comprised mostly white British donors with more females, and clonal diversity was possibly underestimated. The number of AZD1222 recipients seropositive at baseline was only five or six. Unmutated variant regions are reportedly the target of nearly half of TCRs that are spike-specific. Across spike, vaccine-associated CD4 TCRs were found, dominant at 160-218 and 743-854.

The CDR3 consists of 16 residues. CDR1 and CDR2 from the germline V gene are KGHSY and FQNENV. V was clipped by 0 bases and J by 1 base, with 13 bases between them. Here immunoSEQ multiplex PCR was the method, and the copy in TCRdb shows in-frame clones only, minus some. Seen here are around 76,000 clones, approximately 81% observed once, and the top ten hold around an eighth. The J gene is TRBJ2-7, the V gene TRBV16; D gene unclear. This receptor was identified in an adult in good health. The sequenced sample was peripheral blood, obtained on day 0 of AZD1222 vaccination. The CDR3 sequence: CASSQSANQISYEQYF. The CDR3 nucleotides read TGTGCCAGCAGCCAATCGGCCAACCAAATATCCTACGAGCAGTACTTC. The full variable domain, its missing parts supplied by reference TRBV16 and TRBJ2-7, is GEEVAQTPKHLVRGEGQKAKLYCAPIKGHSYVFWYQQVLKNEFKFLISFQNENVFDETGMPKERFSAKCLPNSPCSLEIQATKLEDSAVYFCASSQSANQISYEQYFGPGTRLTVT.